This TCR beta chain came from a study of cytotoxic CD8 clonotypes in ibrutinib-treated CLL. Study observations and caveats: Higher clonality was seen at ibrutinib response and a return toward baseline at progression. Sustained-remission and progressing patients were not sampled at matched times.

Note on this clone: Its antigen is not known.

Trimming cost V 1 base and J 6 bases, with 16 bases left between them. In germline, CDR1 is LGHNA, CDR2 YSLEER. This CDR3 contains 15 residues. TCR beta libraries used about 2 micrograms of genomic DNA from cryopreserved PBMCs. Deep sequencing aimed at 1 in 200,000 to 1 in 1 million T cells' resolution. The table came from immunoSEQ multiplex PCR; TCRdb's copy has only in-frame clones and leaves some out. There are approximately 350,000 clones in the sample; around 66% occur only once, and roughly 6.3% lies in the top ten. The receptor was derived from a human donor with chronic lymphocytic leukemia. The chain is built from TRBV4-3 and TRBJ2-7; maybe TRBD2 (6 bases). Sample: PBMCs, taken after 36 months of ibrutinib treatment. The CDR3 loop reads CASSQGWKEGAEQYF. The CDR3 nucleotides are TGCGCCAGCAGCCAAGGGTGGAAGGAGGGAGCCGAGCAGTACTTC.